The source of this T cell receptor beta chain is a study of cytomegalovirus exposure and HLA in healthy donors. This clone was counted between two and nine times. The antigen remains undetermined. Amplification used 60 Vbeta primers and 13 Jbeta primers. Clones were read by immunoSEQ multiplex PCR, and TCRdb kept only the in-frame ones, dropping some. The sample has roughly 120,000 clones; approximately 80% are singletons. Study-wide findings and caveats: Later on, an analysis tied around 17,000 TCR beta sequences to HLA alleles at 0.05 false discovery rate.

V was pared by 8 bases and J by 7 bases, with 11 bases of the junction left unmatched. The V gene's germline CDR1 is MDHEN and CDR2 SYDVKM. The CDR3 length is 15 residues. Input material: PBMCs. J is TRBJ2-5 and V is TRBV28; TRBD2 agrees at 12 bases. The source is a man aged 35 to 55 in good health and CMV-seronegative. The CDR3 loop is CASGVGLAGPRTQYF. The CDR3, as DNA: TGTGCCAGCGGTGTCGGACTAGCGGGGCCAAGGACCCAGTACTTC.